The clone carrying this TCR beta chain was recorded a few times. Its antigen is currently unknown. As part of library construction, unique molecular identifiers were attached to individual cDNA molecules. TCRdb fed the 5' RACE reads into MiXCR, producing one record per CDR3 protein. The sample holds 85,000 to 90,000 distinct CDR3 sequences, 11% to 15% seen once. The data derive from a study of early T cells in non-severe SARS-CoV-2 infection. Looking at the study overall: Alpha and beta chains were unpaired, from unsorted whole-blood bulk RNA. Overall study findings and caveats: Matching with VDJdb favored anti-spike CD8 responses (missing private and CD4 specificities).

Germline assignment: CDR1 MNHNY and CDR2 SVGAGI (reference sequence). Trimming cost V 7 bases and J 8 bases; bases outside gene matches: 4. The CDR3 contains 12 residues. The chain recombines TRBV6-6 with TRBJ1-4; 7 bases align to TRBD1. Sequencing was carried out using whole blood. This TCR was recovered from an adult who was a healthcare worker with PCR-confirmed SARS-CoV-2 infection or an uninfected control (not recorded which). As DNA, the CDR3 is TGTGCCAGCAACTTGGACAGGGAAAAACTGTTTTTT. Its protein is CASNLDREKLFF.